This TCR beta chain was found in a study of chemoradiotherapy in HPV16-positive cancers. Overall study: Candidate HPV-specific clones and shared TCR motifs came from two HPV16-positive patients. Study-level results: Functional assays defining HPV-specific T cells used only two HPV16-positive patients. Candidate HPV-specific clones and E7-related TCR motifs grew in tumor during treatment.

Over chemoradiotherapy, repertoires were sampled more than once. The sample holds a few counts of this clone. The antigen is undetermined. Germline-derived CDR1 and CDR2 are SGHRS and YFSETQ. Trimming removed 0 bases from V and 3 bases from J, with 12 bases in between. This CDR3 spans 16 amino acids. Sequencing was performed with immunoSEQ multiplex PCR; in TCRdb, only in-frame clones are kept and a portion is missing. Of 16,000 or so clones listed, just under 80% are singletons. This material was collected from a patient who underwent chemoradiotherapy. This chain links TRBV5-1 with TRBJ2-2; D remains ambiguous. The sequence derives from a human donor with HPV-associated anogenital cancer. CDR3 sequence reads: CASSLGTGLYTGELFF. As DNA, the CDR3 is TGCGCCAGCAGCTTGGGAACGGGCTTGTACACCGGGGAGCTGTTTTTT.